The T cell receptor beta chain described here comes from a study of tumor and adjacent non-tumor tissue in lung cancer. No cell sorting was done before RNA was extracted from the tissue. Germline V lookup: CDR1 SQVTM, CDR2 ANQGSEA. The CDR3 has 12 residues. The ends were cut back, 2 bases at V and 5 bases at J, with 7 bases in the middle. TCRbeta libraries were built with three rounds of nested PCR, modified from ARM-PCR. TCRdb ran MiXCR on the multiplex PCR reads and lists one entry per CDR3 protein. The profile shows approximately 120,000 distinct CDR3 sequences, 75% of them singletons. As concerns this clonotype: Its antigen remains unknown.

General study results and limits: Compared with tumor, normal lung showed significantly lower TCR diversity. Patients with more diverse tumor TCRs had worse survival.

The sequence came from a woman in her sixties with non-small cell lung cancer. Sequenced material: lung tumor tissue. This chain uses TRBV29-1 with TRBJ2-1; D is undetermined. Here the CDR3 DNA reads TGCAGCGTTGAACAGAAAAACAATGAGCAGTTCTTC. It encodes CSVEQKNNEQFF.